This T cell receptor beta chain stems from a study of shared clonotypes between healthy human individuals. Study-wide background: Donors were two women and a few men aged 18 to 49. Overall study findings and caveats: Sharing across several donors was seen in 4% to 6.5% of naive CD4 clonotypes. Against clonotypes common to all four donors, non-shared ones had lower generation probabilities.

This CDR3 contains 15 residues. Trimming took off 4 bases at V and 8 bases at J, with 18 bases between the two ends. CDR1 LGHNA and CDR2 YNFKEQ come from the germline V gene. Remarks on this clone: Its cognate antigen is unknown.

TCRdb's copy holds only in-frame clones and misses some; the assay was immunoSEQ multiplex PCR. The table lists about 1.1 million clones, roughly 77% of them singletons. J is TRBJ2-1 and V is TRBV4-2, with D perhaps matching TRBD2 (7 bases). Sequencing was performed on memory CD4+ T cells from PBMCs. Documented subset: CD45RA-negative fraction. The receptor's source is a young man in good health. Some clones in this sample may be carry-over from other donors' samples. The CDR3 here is CASSRGGGSIHEQFF. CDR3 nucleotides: TGTGCCAGCAGCCGGGGGGGCGGTTCCATCCATGAGCAGTTCTTC.